This T cell receptor (beta chain) was captured in a study of control samples from healthy donors and cancer patients (TCRdb year 2020). The trim is 1 base for V and 8 bases for J, with a gap of 11 bases between the germline ends. Its CDR3 holds 14 amino acids, cysteine through phenylalanine. CDR3 DNA is the only sequence kept; it has 42 bases, read in frame from the first base. According to the germline V gene (reference sequence), CDR1 reads SEHNR and CDR2 reads FQNEAQ. Points on this clone: What this receptor recognizes is not known. No qualities accompany the bases; no much larger clone lies one base away.

The library was made by the immunoSEQ multiplex PCR assay. The table comes from immuneACCESS by way of TCRdb, which keeps in-frame sequences with V and J called. Part of the clones is missing from these tables; in studies checked, under half for an unresolved V gene and the rest for unknown reasons. The sample table lists about 130,000 clones, around 94% of them with a count of one. The top ten constitute more than 13% of the sample. The sequence links TRBV7-9 to TRBJ1-4, and the D gene may be TRBD1, 6 bases matching. Sequencing was done on a sample of PBMCs. This receptor was taken from a man aged 60 to 75 with colorectal cancer. CDR3 protein: CASSLGGGGEKLFF. The sequence in DNA is TGTGCCAGCAGCTTAGGAGGGGGTGGAGAAAAACTGTTTTTT.